These 28 T cell receptor beta chains originate from one sample sequenced in a study of T-cell reconstitution after alpha-beta-depleted transplantation in children. Unique molecular identifiers were built into the TCRbeta library. TCRdb reprocessed the PCR reads via MiXCR and lists one record per CDR3 protein. Found here are 500,000 to 600,000 distinct CDR3 sequences, roughly 33% of them singletons; the top ten hold less than 2.5%. The sample consisted of PBMCs from the stem cell graft donor, taken from the stem cell graft. Source of these receptors: a human donor who donated a stem cell graft to a child with aplastic anemia.

In the case of this clonotype: This sequence may be a read error, since a much larger clone differs from it by one base. The chain uses TRBV4-2 and TRBJ2-1, with 7 bases identical to TRBD2. The CDR3 extends over 16 amino acids. Germline trimming cut 0 bases from V and 8 bases from J; bases unmatched to any gene: 10. Germline V CDR1 and CDR2: LGHNA, YNFKEQ. The CDR3 DNA reads TGTGCCAGCAGCCAAGATCGGGCTGGCGGGAGCGATGAGCAGTTCTTC. Translation: CASSQDRAGGSDEQFF.

This sequence joins TRBV18 and TRBJ2-7, with 8 bases that match TRBD1. This CDR3 has 16 amino acids. Trimming cost V 3 bases and J 4 bases; bases outside gene matches: 11. Germline V CDR1 and CDR2: KGHSH, LQKENI. The CDR3 sequence: CASSPQQGASFYEQYV. The CDR3 region has the DNA TGTGCCAGCTCACCTCAGCAGGGGGCCAGCTTTTACGAGCAGTACGTC.

The chain joins TRBV4-2 to TRBJ2-5, with 12 bases lining up with TRBD2. This CDR3 is 15 amino acids long. V gave up 4 bases and J gave up 4 bases; unmatched junction bases: 4. Germline CDR1 reads LGHNA; CDR2 reads YNFKEQ. CDR3 in amino acids: CASSLRLAGAETQYF. The CDR3 nucleotides are TGTGCCAGCAGCCTGCGACTAGCGGGAGCAGAGACCCAGTACTTC.

The chain carries TRBV7-9 and TRBJ1-2; 9 bases agree with TRBD1. Trimming at V came to 2 bases and at J to 2 bases, leaving 3 bases not matched to a gene. The germline V gene encodes CDR1 SEHNR and CDR2 FQNEAQ (reference sequence). CDR3 length: 15 residues. The CDR3: CASSLRDRVNYGYTF. The CDR3 region has the DNA TGTGCCAGCAGCTTACGGGACAGGGTAAACTATGGCTACACCTTC.

This clonotype showed up just a few times. The chain combines TRBV24-1 with TRBJ1-2; D remains ambiguous. V was pared by 5 bases and J by 3 bases, with 9 bases between. Germline CDR1 KGHDR, CDR2 SFDVKD. This CDR3 is built from 13 residues. CDR3 residues: CATSAALDYGYTF. In nucleotides, the CDR3 is TGTGCCACCAGTGCGGCACTTGACTATGGCTACACCTTC.

CDR3 sequence reads: CASSYGGNEKLFF. In DNA, the CDR3 is TGTGCCAGCAGCTACGGGGGTAATGAAAAACTGTTTTTT. The chain links TRBV5-6 to TRBJ1-4; a weak D match, TRBD1 (5 bases). The CDR3 runs to 13 residues. Deletions cut 3 bases from V and 4 bases from J, with 7 bases between. Germline lookup yields CDR1 SGHDT and CDR2 YYEEEE.

The V and J genes are TRBV7-2 and TRBJ2-5, with 9 bases that match TRBD1. Germline trimming cut 10 bases from V and 5 bases from J; bases unmatched to any gene: 8. This CDR3 contains 13 residues. Germline V gene lookup returns CDR1 SGHTA and CDR2 FQGNSA. CDR3 coding DNA: TGTGCCAATGGGAGGGACAGGGAGGAGACCCAGTACTTC. Protein: CANGRDREETQYF.

This sequence joins TRBV7-2 and TRBJ2-3; D call uncertain. Germline V gives CDR1 SGHTA, CDR2 FQGNSA. This CDR3 spans 16 amino acids. Trimming stripped 0 bases from V and 1 base from J, with 11 bases between. The CDR3 sequence is CASSLARAARTDTQYF. CDR3 in DNA: TGTGCCAGCAGCTTAGCGAGAGCAGCCCGCACAGATACGCAGTATTTT.

The rearrangement joins TRBV7-6 to TRBJ1-1; D is unclear. V lost 5 bases, J lost 3 bases, and 16 bases lay in between. The CDR3 sequence is 15 residues long. Germline CDR1 reads SGHVS; CDR2 reads FNYEAQ. The DNA for the CDR3 is TGTGCCAGCAGCCCCCCGACACCTCACGACACTGAAGCTTTCTTT. This sequence encodes CASSPPTPHDTEAFF.

This chain joins TRBV12-3 or TRBV12-4 and TRBJ2-5; the match to TRBD1 covers 7 bases. With 2 bases clipped from V and 1 base from J, the junction kept 10 bases outside the gene matches. CDR3 size: 17 residues. The CDR3 is CASSLRGLERPQETQYF. The CDR3 DNA follows: TGTGCCAGCAGTTTAAGGGGGCTCGAGCGGCCCCAAGAGACCCAGTACTTC.

A few counts support this clonotype. This chain links TRBV29-1 with TRBJ2-3, with TRBD2 as a possible D gene (6 bases). The CDR3 is 14 residues long. Germline CDR1 SQVTM, CDR2 ANQGSEA. Trimming removed 4 bases from V and 2 bases from J, with 13 bases in between. For the CDR3, the DNA is TGCAGCGTTGGTACGGGCGGGGTCACAGATACGCAGTATTTT. Amino acid sequence: CSVGTGGVTDTQYF.

This clonotype was found a few times. The chain combines TRBV30 with TRBJ2-3; D is ambiguous. The CDR3 covers 12 residues. Trimming shortened V by 4 bases and J by 3 bases, and 8 bases separated the two germline ends. The germline gives CDR1 GTSNPN, CDR2 SVGIG (reference sequence). CDR3 amino acids: CAWNLGTDTQYF. CDR3 nucleotide sequence: TGTGCCTGGAATCTCGGTACAGATACGCAGTATTTT.

This clonotype was seen ten or more times. The J gene is TRBJ1-1, the V gene TRBV6-2 or TRBV6-3; TRBD1 aligns across 7 bases. Germline V CDR1 and CDR2: MNHEY, SVGEGT. The V segment lost 6 bases and the J segment 4 bases; nucleotides outside the gene matches: 8. CDR3 length equals 14 residues. CDR3 sequence: CASSWAQGGTEAFF. The CDR3 region has the DNA TGTGCCAGCAGCTGGGCGCAGGGGGGCACTGAAGCTTTCTTT.

The chain couples TRBV2 to TRBJ2-7, with D hard to call. Trimming shortened V by 3 bases and J by 3 bases, and 9 bases separated the two germline ends. The CDR3 runs 13 residues. The germline gives CDR1 SNHLY, CDR2 FYNNEI. CDR3 residues: CASSDPDGYEQYF. In DNA form, the CDR3 reads TGTGCCAGCAGTGATCCGGACGGCTACGAGCAGTACTTC.

The rearrangement uses TRBV24-1 and TRBJ2-2; 8 positions match TRBD1. V gave up 3 bases and J gave up 6 bases; unmatched junction bases: 2. The CDR3 totals 14 residues. The germline gives CDR1 KGHDR, CDR2 SFDVKD. CDR3 in amino acids: CATSDLDRAGELFF. The CDR3 region has the DNA TGTGCCACCAGTGATCTGGACAGGGCCGGGGAGCTGTTTTTT.

The chain recombines TRBV28 with TRBJ2-3; possibly TRBD2 for D (7 bases). Between the trimmed V and J ends, which lost 6 bases and 4 bases, there was a span of 17 bases. Per germline, CDR1 MDHEN and CDR2 SYDVKM. This CDR3 is 15 amino acids long. CDR3: CASSQGRGGPDTQYF. The CDR3 DNA is TGTGCCAGCAGCCAAGGGCGCGGGGGCCCAGATACGCAGTATTTT.

The V gene is TRBV12-3 or TRBV12-4, the J gene TRBJ2-1; 9 positions match TRBD2. This CDR3 is built from 15 residues. V lost 3 bases and J lost 7; bases outside the gene matches: 7. The CDR3 protein is CASSFSAGGPNEQFF. CDR3 bases: TGTGCCAGCAGTTTTTCAGCGGGAGGCCCGAATGAGCAGTTCTTC.

V is TRBV7-6 and J is TRBJ2-3; 11 bases are a match to TRBD1. In germline, CDR1 is SGHVS, CDR2 FNYEAQ. CDR3 length equals 14 residues. The V segment lost 4 bases and the J segment 7 bases; nucleotides outside the gene matches: 4. The CDR3 DNA sequence: TGTGCCAGCAGCTCCGGGACAGGGGGATATACGCAGTATTTT. It encodes CASSSGTGGYTQYF.

The V and J genes are TRBV27 and TRBJ2-1; 16 nucleotides line up with TRBD2. The CDR3 has 17 residues. With 2 bases clipped from V and 5 bases from J, the junction kept 3 bases outside the gene matches. Germline V gives CDR1 MNHEY, CDR2 SMNVEV (reference sequence). DNA of the CDR3: TGTGCCAGCAGTTTAAGGGGACTAGCGGGAGGGAACAATGAGCAGTTCTTC. Translation gives CASSLRGLAGGNNEQFF.

The V and J genes are TRBV5-1 and TRBJ2-5; TRBD2 matches at 12 bases. Germline V lookup: CDR1 SGHRS, CDR2 YFSETQ. The CDR3 contains 17 residues. V was clipped by 4 bases and J by 4 bases; unmatched bases: 11. As DNA, the CDR3 is TGCGCCAGCAGCCGCCGGACTAGCGGGGCGGGCCCAGAGACCCAGTACTTC. Its translation is CASSRRTSGAGPETQYF.

Here the CDR3 reads CASSPQRPNEKLFF. The DNA of the CDR3 is TGTGCCAGTAGTCCGCAACGCCCCAATGAAAAACTGTTTTTT. The V gene is TRBV19, the J gene TRBJ1-4, with D unresolved. V gave up 5 bases and J gave up 5 bases, with 12 bases separating them. CDR1 and CDR2 from the germline V gene are LNHDA and SQIVND (reference sequence). The CDR3 runs 14 residues.

This clonotype was recorded a few times. The CDR3 nucleotides are TGTGCCAGCAGTCCGCCCGGGACTAGCGGAAGAAATGAGCAGTTCTTC. Translating it yields CASSPPGTSGRNEQFF. The chain couples TRBV28 to TRBJ2-1, with 11 bases that match TRBD2. V dropped 5 bases and J dropped 7; count of bases not matched to a gene: 10. The CDR3 spans 16 residues. Germline V gene lookup returns CDR1 MDHEN and CDR2 SYDVKM.

This clonotype was seen a few times. The chain combines TRBV12-3 or TRBV12-4 with TRBJ1-1, with D perhaps TRBD1 (5 bases). The V end was cut by 4 bases, the J end by 1 base, with 10 bases between. This CDR3 contains 14 residues. Here the CDR3 DNA reads TGTGCCAGCAGTTCTACTGGACAGAACACTGAAGCTTTCTTT. Its protein is CASSSTGQNTEAFF.

Details on this clonotype: The junction does not match germline at one end; this may be a read error. J is TRBJ2-7 and V is TRBV4-3; possibly TRBD2 for D (6 bases). The CDR3 spans 14 residues. Germline values: CDR1 LGHNA, CDR2 YSLEER. The CDR3 loop is CASSHERDSHEQYF. The DNA of the CDR3 is TGCGCCAGCAGCCATGAACGGGACTCCCACGAGCAGTACTTC.

This chain joins TRBV14 and TRBJ2-1; TRBD2 aligns across 8 bases. This CDR3 spans 14 amino acids. Germline V gene data show CDR1 as SGHDN and CDR2 as FVKESK. V shed 4 bases, J shed 5 bases, and the junction held 4 bases outside the gene matches. The CDR3 reads CASSRAGGHNEQFF. The CDR3 DNA sequence: TGTGCCAGCAGCCGGGCGGGAGGCCACAATGAGCAGTTCTTC.

This clonotype has only a few counts. The genes are TRBV6-6 and TRBJ1-1; no reliable D call. The CDR3 has 13 amino acids. Trimming took off 5 bases at V and 6 bases at J, with 13 bases between the two ends. Germline loops: CDR1 MNHNY, CDR2 SVGAGI (reference sequence). This CDR3 reads CASSTPGNAEAFF. Here the CDR3 DNA reads TGTGCCAGCAGTACCCCGGGGAATGCTGAAGCTTTCTTT.

This clonotype was recorded a few times. This chain links TRBV20-1 with TRBJ1-5; 7 nucleotides match TRBD1. The CDR3 is 16 amino acids. CDR1 DFQATT and CDR2 SNEGSKA come from the germline V gene (reference sequence). V gave up 3 bases and J gave up 4 bases; unmatched junction bases: 12. The CDR3 reads CSASASTGFGNQPQHF. The CDR3 region has the DNA TGCAGTGCTAGCGCCTCGACAGGGTTCGGGAATCAGCCCCAGCATTTT.

The chain combines TRBV15 with TRBJ2-3; 10 positions agree with TRBD1. Germline trimming cut 5 bases from V and 4 bases from J; bases unmatched to any gene: 9. The length of the CDR3 is 16 residues. Germline assignment: CDR1 LNHNV and CDR2 YYDKDF (reference sequence). CDR3 sequence reads: CATSETGGTGADTQYF. The DNA of the CDR3 is TGTGCCACCAGCGAGACAGGGGGCACCGGCGCAGATACGCAGTATTTT. The whole variable domain, remainder taken from reference TRBV15 and TRBJ2-3, is DAMVIQNPRYQVTQFGKPVTLSCSQTLNHNVMYWYQQKSSQAPKLLFHYYDKDFNNEADTPDNFQSRRPNTSFCFLDIRSPGLGDTAMYLCATSETGGTGADTQYFGPGTRLTVL.